Below, 15 T cell receptor beta chains from the same sample are listed, as sequenced in a study of CD8+ T cells in alopecia areata. Regarding treatment: oral pan-JAK inhibitor, 5-10 mg twice daily. The authors extracted RNA and reverse transcribed it into cDNA as the sequencing template. Produced via immunoSEQ multiplex PCR; TCRdb's table is partial and in-frame only. The sample consists of fewer than 250,000 clones, approximately 45% of them appearing once. The sequencing used CD4+ T cells sorted from blood, collected at approximately week 37, from a patient treated with tofacitinib. Receptor source: a human donor with alopecia areata.

This clone was recorded many times. J is TRBJ2-6 and V is TRBV5-1; tentative D call: TRBD2 (5 bases). The V gene lost 9 bases and the J gene lost 1 base, with 17 bases spanning the gap. Germline-derived CDR1 and CDR2 are SGHRS and YFSETQ. The CDR3 is made up of 16 amino acids. This chain's CDR3 is CATSGSGDSGANVLTF. The CDR3 DNA reads TGCGCCACCTCGGGATCGGGCGATTCTGGGGCCAACGTCCTGACTTTC.

Of note for this clone: Other DNA sequences in the sample encode the same CDR3. The chain employs TRBV7-9 and TRBJ2-1; D is uncertain. The V gene's germline CDR1 is SEHNR and CDR2 FQNEAQ (reference sequence). Trimming stripped 1 base from V and 0 bases from J, with 10 bases between. This CDR3 spans 16 amino acids. CDR3 sequence (DNA): TGTGCCAGCAGCTTAGGAGGAAGAGGCTCCTACAATGAGCAGTTCTTC. Its translation is CASSLGGRGSYNEQFF.

The chain has TRBV7-8 and TRBJ2-7; 11 nucleotides agree with TRBD2. Germline-derived CDR1 and CDR2 are SGHVS and FQNEAQ. J gave up 0 bases and V 5 bases, and 3 bases lay outside the gene matches. The CDR3 totals 15 residues. The CDR3 DNA follows: TGTGCCAGCAGCCCTAGCGGGGGGAGCTCCTACGAGCAGTACTTC. Encoded protein: CASSPSGGSSYEQYF.

As for this clone: Other DNA sequences in this specimen translate into the identical CDR3. The rearrangement joins TRBV28 to TRBJ1-4, with D unresolved. The CDR3 is 15 residues long. CDR1 MDHEN and CDR2 SYDVKM come from the germline V gene. V lost 6 bases and J lost 0, with 11 bases in between. DNA of the CDR3: TGTGCCAGCAGCTCCCCTCTTGCAACTAATGAAAAACTGTTTTTT. Its protein is CASSSPLATNEKLFF.

This clone was seen a few times. The chain combines TRBV28 with TRBJ2-1; TRBD1 agrees at 7 bases. CDR3 length equals 13 residues. In germline, CDR1 is MDHEN, CDR2 SYDVKM. J was trimmed by 4 bases and V by 10 bases; bases with no gene match: 7. CDR3 sequence (DNA): TGTGCCACCGAGGGGGCTGGGTACAATGAGCAGTTCTTC. Translated, it gives CATEGAGYNEQFF.

This clone occurred a few times. The chain combines TRBV6-6 with TRBJ1-3; D unclear. The CDR3 spans 14 residues. V was trimmed by 5 bases and J by 0 bases, leaving 8 bases between them. Germline CDR1 reads MNHNY; CDR2 reads SVGAGI (reference sequence). The CDR3 loop is CASSPGASGNTIYF. CDR3 nucleotide sequence: TGTGCCAGCAGTCCGGGAGCCTCTGGAAACACCATATATTTT.

V gene TRBV2 combines with J gene TRBJ2-5, with 8 bases aligning to TRBD1. Germline CDR1 SNHLY, CDR2 FYNNEI. This CDR3 contains 15 residues. After removal of 5 bases from V and 1 base from J, the junction contained 6 bases not matched to a gene. This CDR3 reads CASSLQGARQETQYF. DNA for the CDR3: TGTGCCAGCAGTTTGCAGGGGGCGCGCCAAGAGACCCAGTACTTC. The complete variable domain, with remaining parts taken from reference TRBV2 and TRBJ2-5, reads EPEVTQTPSHQVTQMGQEVILRCVPISNHLYFYWYRQILGQKVEFLVSFYNNEISEKSEIFDDQFSVERPDGSNFTLKIRSTKLEDSAMYFCASSLQGARQETQYFGPGTRLLVL.

The rearrangement joins TRBV7-2 to TRBJ2-7, with TRBD2 matching 8 bases. After removal of 1 base from V and 3 bases from J, the junction contained 14 bases not matched to a gene. The CDR3 runs 18 residues. Germline loops: CDR1 SGHTA, CDR2 FQGNSA. Here the CDR3 DNA reads TGTGCCAGCAGCTTAGGTGCTAGCGGGTGGACTGATATCTACGAGCAGTACTTC. Protein product: CASSLGASGWTDIYEQYF.

This rearrangement joins TRBV6-6 to TRBJ1-1; TRBD1 might be the D (5 bases). Trimming cost V 5 bases and J 12 bases, with 13 bases left between them. The length of the CDR3 is 11 residues. The germline CDR1 and CDR2 sequences are MNHNY and SVGAGI (reference sequence). In DNA form, the CDR3 reads TGTGCCAGCAGTCTAGACAGAAGGACTTTCTTT. Its translation: CASSLDRRTFF.

This clone was found a few times. This rearrangement joins TRBV29-1 to TRBJ2-1; 8 nucleotides agree with TRBD2. V was clipped by 0 bases and J by 5 bases; unmatched bases: 6. The CDR3 totals 15 residues. CDR1 is SQVTM, CDR2 ANQGSEA, per germline. CDR3 bases: TGCAGCGTTGAAGATATGATAGCGGGAAACAATGAGCAGTTCTTC. It encodes CSVEDMIAGNNEQFF.

The chain recombines TRBV28 with TRBJ2-7; TRBD1 is a possible D gene (5 bases). Germline V gives CDR1 MDHEN, CDR2 SYDVKM. This CDR3 region has 13 residues. V lost 2 bases and J lost 5, with 10 bases in between. Here the CDR3 reads CASSLNRPHEQYF. Written as DNA, the CDR3 is TGTGCCAGCAGTTTAAACAGGCCCCACGAGCAGTACTTC.

This clone was seen a handful of times. The rearrangement joins TRBV18 to TRBJ2-7, with no clear D. V was clipped by 6 bases and J by 1 base, with 7 bases between them. The CDR3 runs to 12 residues. Germline CDR1 KGHSH, CDR2 LQKENI. CDR3 in amino acids: CASSQYSYEQYF. The CDR3 DNA is TGTGCCAGCTCTCAGTATTCCTACGAGCAGTACTTC.

The rearrangement joins TRBV30 to TRBJ1-1; 7 bases fit TRBD1. The CDR3 has 15 amino acids. CDR1 GTSNPN and CDR2 SVGIG come from the germline V gene (reference sequence). J gave up 9 bases and V 3 bases, and 16 bases lay outside the gene matches. As DNA, the CDR3 is TGTGCCTGGAGCGCCACCTCGGATGGCAGGGGGAAAGCTTTCTTT. Protein sequence: CAWSATSDGRGKAFF.

J is TRBJ2-1 and V is TRBV10-3; no reliable D call. This CDR3 has 11 amino acids. Germline lookup yields CDR1 ENHRY and CDR2 SYGVKD. Trimming removed 10 bases from V and 8 bases from J, with 12 bases in between. The CDR3 region is CATSPEDEQFF. The DNA for the CDR3 is TGTGCCACCAGCCCAGAGGATGAGCAGTTCTTC.

The chain recombines TRBV7-9 with TRBJ2-7, with D possibly TRBD2 on 6 matching bases. Germline lookup yields CDR1 SEHNR and CDR2 FQNEAQ (reference sequence). This CDR3 comprises 16 residues. V lost 5 bases, J lost 9 bases, and 26 bases lay in between. CDR3 loop: CASSPNTLSGPRRQYF. CDR3 coding DNA: TGTGCCAGCAGCCCTAATACCCTCAGCGGGCCCAGACGGCAGTACTTC.